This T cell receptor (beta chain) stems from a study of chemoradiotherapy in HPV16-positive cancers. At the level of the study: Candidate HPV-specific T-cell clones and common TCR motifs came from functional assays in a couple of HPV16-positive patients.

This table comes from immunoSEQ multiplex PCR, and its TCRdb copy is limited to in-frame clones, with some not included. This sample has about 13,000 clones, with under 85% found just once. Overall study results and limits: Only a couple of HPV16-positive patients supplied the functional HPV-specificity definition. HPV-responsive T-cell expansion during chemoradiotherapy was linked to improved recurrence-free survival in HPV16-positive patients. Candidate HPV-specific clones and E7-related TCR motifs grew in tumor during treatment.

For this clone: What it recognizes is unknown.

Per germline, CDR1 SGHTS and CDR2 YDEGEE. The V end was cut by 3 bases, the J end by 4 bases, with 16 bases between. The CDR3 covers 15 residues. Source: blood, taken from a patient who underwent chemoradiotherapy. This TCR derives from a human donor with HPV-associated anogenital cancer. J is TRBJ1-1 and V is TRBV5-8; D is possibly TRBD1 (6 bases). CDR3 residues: CASSSLPGGVTEAFF. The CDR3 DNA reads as TGTGCCAGCAGCTCGCTGCCGGGGGGCGTCACTGAAGCTTTCTTT.